These 8 T cell receptor delta chains came from one sample sequenced in a study of γδ T cells in repeated Plasmodium falciparum infection (dated by TCRdb to the early 2020s). Vgamma9/Vdelta2+ and Vdelta2-negative gammadelta T cell populations were flow-sorted from peripheral blood mononuclear cells for bulk TCR repertoire analysis. The library was made by multiplex PCR. The sequencing machine was an Illumina MiSeq. TCRdb reprocessed the public data with the CATT caller; entries with the same nucleotide sequence were combined afterwards. A total of roughly 90,000 delta-chain clones appear in this sample, 0.9% to 1% of them only once. Approximately 10% of the sample is held by the ten biggest clonotypes. Material: gamma-delta T cells from blood. These TCRs come from a pool of human donors (malaria-infected and uninfected, not separated).

Remarks on this clone: The protein that TCRdb holds for this DNA derives from a much larger clone and differs from the translated DNA at residue 8, which likely indicates a read error; the protein shown here is translated from the DNA. The V call is TRDV2, the J call TRDJ2; a weak D match, TRDD3 (5 bases). The J gene is absent in TCRdb and was assigned here via DNA matching to germline. This CDR3 has 17 residues. Deletions cut 0 bases from V and 3 bases from J, with 16 bases between. Looked up from germline, CDR1 is GEAIGNYY and CDR2 is EKD. The CDR3 DNA sequence: TGTGCCTGTGACACCGTACTGGAAACGAACCTGACAGCACAACTCTTCTTT. Its protein is CACDTVLETNLTAQLFF.

This clone came up many times. The translation of this DNA and the TCRdb protein of a much larger clone differ at residue 13, probably owing to a read error; the protein shown here is translated from the DNA. The V call is TRDV2, the J call TRDJ2; 12 bases align to TRDD3. Here the J gene came from matching the DNA to germline, since TCRdb omits it. CDR1 and CDR2 (germline): GEAIGNYY, EKD. The CDR3 consists of 16 residues. The CDR3 here is CACDVLGDTLTARLFF. The CDR3 DNA sequence: TGTGCCTGTGACGTACTGGGGGATACTTTGACAGCACGACTCTTCTTT.

This clone was seen a handful of times. A far larger clone is one nucleotide away, so this likely arose from a read error. Additional DNA sequences in this sample encode the identical CDR3. The genes are TRDV1 and TRDJ2, with 7 bases that match TRDD3. With V trimmed by 8 bases and J by 7 bases, 7 bases remained unmatched. The germline V gene encodes CDR1 TSWWSYY and CDR2 QGS. The CDR3 length is 13 residues. CDR3 bases: TGTGCTCTTTCAAGGGACTGGGGAGCACAACTCTTCTTT. Amino acid sequence: CALSRDWGAQLFF.

The V and J genes are TRDV2 and TRDJ1; 7 nucleotides agree with TRDD3. The J gene was missing in TCRdb and was found by matching the end of the DNA to germline. V was pared by 0 bases and J by 0 bases, with 27 bases of the junction left unmatched. Looked up from germline, CDR1 is GEAIGNYY and CDR2 is EKD. This CDR3 has 23 amino acids. The CDR3 loop is CACDTVPAAGSGGPRGYTDKLIF. The CDR3 bases are TGTGCCTGTGACACCGTGCCAGCCGCCGGTAGTGGGGGACCACGGGGGTACACCGATAAACTCATCTTT.

This clone has just a few counts. TCRdb's entry gives the protein of a much larger clone, which mismatches this DNA's translation at residue 9, likely from a read error; the protein reported here is translated from the DNA. The V gene is TRDV1, the J gene TRDJ1; 9 positions agree with TRDD2. TCRdb lists no J gene, so it was determined here by aligning the DNA to germline. The CDR3 consists of 18 residues. Germline CDR1 reads TSWWSYY; CDR2 reads QGS. V gave up 5 bases and J gave up 0 bases; unmatched junction bases: 13. CDR3 sequence (DNA): TGTGCTCTTGGGAACCTTCCTACGGAGTCTACGTACACCGATAAACTCATCTTT. Amino acid sequence: CALGNLPTESTYTDKLIF.

In this sample, this clone turned up many times. TCRdb lists the protein of a much larger clone for this DNA, which differs at residue 9, so this is likely a read error; the protein given here is translated from the DNA itself. The chain links TRDV1 to TRDJ1; TRDD2 matches 8 bases. This CDR3 has 19 amino acids. V shed 5 bases, J shed 0 bases, and the junction held 17 bases outside the gene matches. Looked up from germline, CDR1 is TSWWSYY and CDR2 is QGS. CDR3 amino acids: CALGIDFLPRLTNTDKLIF. In nucleotides, the CDR3 is TGTGCTCTTGGGATAGACTTCCTACCCCGACTTACTAACACCGATAAACTCATCTTT.

In regard to this clone: With only one base between it and a far larger clone, this is likely a read error. At the DNA level, this CDR3 is encoded by other sequences in the same sample as well. V and J are TRDV2 and TRDJ1; 9 bases fit TRDD3. No J gene is reported in TCRdb; it was inferred here by comparing the DNA with germline. Germline lookup yields CDR1 GEAIGNYY and CDR2 EKD. The CDR3 has 18 amino acids. V trimming: 3 bases; J trimming: 0 bases; junction bases outside the gene matches: 13. CDR3 in amino acids: CACDSMGDKRGYTDKLIF. The CDR3 DNA sequence: TGTGCCTGTGACTCTATGGGGGATAAGAGGGGATACACCGATAAACTCATCTTT.

This clone came up a few times. A far larger clone differs by one base, so this is likely a read error. The identical CDR3 is also encoded by other nucleotide sequences in the sample. The chain carries TRDV2 and TRDJ1; TRDD3 matches at 8 bases. TCRdb is silent on the J gene; assignment here came from matching the DNA to germline. The CDR3 is made up of 18 amino acids. The germline V gene has CDR1 GEAIGNYY and CDR2 EKD. This CDR3 is CACDTILGDPRYTDKLIF. The CDR3 DNA reads TGTGCCTGCGACACCATCCTGGGGGACCCCCGGTACACCGATAAACTCATCTTT.